These T cell receptor beta chains were read from a single sample in a study of T cell responses to AZD1222 COVID-19 vaccine. The data were produced by immunoSEQ multiplex PCR, yet TCRdb's version contains in-frame clones alone and is incomplete. The sample shows about 140,000 clones, 89% of them seen only once. The sample consisted of peripheral blood, taken on day 0 of AZD1222 vaccination. The receptor source for this set is an adult in good health. The CDR3 runs from the conserved cysteine through the conserved F or W. Each record gives: clone size, V gene, D gene, J gene, CDR3 DNA, CDR3 protein. A D gene is named only where the DNA matches it firmly. Size is omitted from some rows. Given values are once, few, many or a class for expanded clones.

clone_size: .
v_call: TRBV6-5
d_call: TRBD1
j_call: TRBJ2-7
cdr3_nt: TGTGCCAGCAGTTACGTAGGGACAGGGAGCTACGAGCAGTACTTC
cdr3_aa: CASSYVGTGSYEQYF

clone_size: .
v_call: TRBV4-1
d_call: .
j_call: TRBJ2-1
cdr3_nt: TGCGCCAGCAGCCGGTCTCGGGGGCTAGGCTACAATGAGCAGTTCTTC
cdr3_aa: CASSRSRGLGYNEQFF

clone_size: few
v_call: TRBV10-3
d_call: TRBD2
j_call: TRBJ2-5
cdr3_nt: TGTGCCATCAGTGGAGGAAGTAGCGGGAGGGCGGGAGAGACCCAGTACTTC
cdr3_aa: CAISGGSSGRAGETQYF

clone_size: few
v_call: TRBV6-2/TRBV6-3
d_call: .
j_call: TRBJ2-3
cdr3_nt: TGTGCCAGCAGTTATGGCGAGAGCACAGATACGCAGTATTTT
cdr3_aa: CASSYGESTDTQYF

clone_size: .
v_call: TRBV6-6
d_call: .
j_call: TRBJ1-4
cdr3_nt: TGTGCCAGCAGTTTAGACTATAATGAAAAACTGTTTTTT
cdr3_aa: CASSLDYNEKLFF

clone_size: .
v_call: TRBV12-3/TRBV12-4
d_call: TRBD1
j_call: TRBJ1-2
cdr3_nt: TGTGCCAGCAGTTTTGGGACAGTGGGCTACACCTTC
cdr3_aa: CASSFGTVGYTF

clone_size: .
v_call: TRBV5-1
d_call: .
j_call: TRBJ2-2
cdr3_nt: TGCGCCAGCAGCCCCCCGGGGTCTTCGAACACCGGGGAGCTGTTTTTT
cdr3_aa: CASSPPGSSNTGELFF

clone_size: .
v_call: TRBV7-6
d_call: .
j_call: TRBJ1-6
cdr3_nt: TGTGCCAGCAGCTCACAGGCTGTCGATAATTCACCCCTCCACTTT
cdr3_aa: CASSSQAVDNSPLHF

clone_size: .
v_call: TRBV19
d_call: .
j_call: TRBJ2-7
cdr3_nt: TGTGCCAGTAGTGGGGCGGTCTCCTACGAGCAGTACTTC
cdr3_aa: CASSGAVSYEQYF

clone_size: .
v_call: TRBV19
d_call: .
j_call: TRBJ2-1
cdr3_nt: TGTGCCAGTAGTATCTTACTGTACAATGAGCAGTTCTTC
cdr3_aa: CASSILLYNEQFF

clone_size: .
v_call: TRBV11-2
d_call: .
j_call: TRBJ2-7
cdr3_nt: TGTGCCAGCAGCTTGGGCCAGTTCTACGAGCAGTACTTC
cdr3_aa: CASSLGQFYEQYF

clone_size: .
v_call: TRBV18
d_call: .
j_call: TRBJ1-3
cdr3_nt: TGTGCCAGCTCAAGGACAGAAACCCTCTCTGGAAACACCATATATTTT
cdr3_aa: CASSRTETLSGNTIYF

clone_size: once
v_call: TRBV27
d_call: .
j_call: TRBJ1-1
cdr3_nt: TGTGCCAGCAGTTTGGAGGGGACTAGCACTGAAGCTTTCTTT
cdr3_aa: CASSLEGTSTEAFF

clone_size: .
v_call: TRBV2
d_call: TRBD1
j_call: TRBJ1-4
cdr3_nt: TGTGCCAGCAGGATCACAGGGGCTCGGGCTAATGAAAAACTGTTTTTT
cdr3_aa: CASRITGARANEKLFF

clone_size: .
v_call: TRBV5-4
d_call: .
j_call: TRBJ2-7
cdr3_nt: TGTGCCAGCAGCGGTGGTGGGCCCCGTACCTACGAGCAGTACTTC
cdr3_aa: CASSGGGPRTYEQYF

clone_size: once
v_call: TRBV5-6
d_call: TRBD1
j_call: TRBJ1-5
cdr3_nt: TGTGCCAGCAGCTTACGGGGACAGGGCAATCAGCCCCAGCATTTT
cdr3_aa: CASSLRGQGNQPQHF

clone_size: .
v_call: TRBV18
d_call: .
j_call: TRBJ1-3
cdr3_nt: TGTGCCAGCTCACCCCGGCAACAGCTCTCTGGAAACACCATATATTTT
cdr3_aa: CASSPRQQLSGNTIYF

clone_size: .
v_call: TRBV12-3/TRBV12-4
d_call: .
j_call: TRBJ2-4
cdr3_nt: TGTGCCAGCAGTTTAGTAGGGAAAAACATTCAGTACTTC
cdr3_aa: CASSLVGKNIQYF

clone_size: .
v_call: TRBV12-5
d_call: TRBD1
j_call: TRBJ2-5
cdr3_nt: TGTGCTAGTGGGGGGGGACAGGCCCAAGAGACCCAGTACTTC
cdr3_aa: CASGGGQAQETQYF

clone_size: .
v_call: TRBV18
d_call: .
j_call: TRBJ1-5
cdr3_nt: TGTGCCAGCTCTGAATTTACAGGCAATCAGCCCCAGCATTTT
cdr3_aa: CASSEFTGNQPQHF

clone_size: .
v_call: TRBV7-9
d_call: TRBD1
j_call: TRBJ1-6
cdr3_nt: TGTGCCAGCAGCTTAGCGCTCGGGGACAGGGGACCCCTCCACTTT
cdr3_aa: CASSLALGDRGPLHF

clone_size: once
v_call: TRBV5-8
d_call: .
j_call: TRBJ2-4
cdr3_nt: TGTGCCAGCAGCTTTGCGGCCGTCCCTGGGGCCAAAAACATTCAGTACTTC
cdr3_aa: CASSFAAVPGAKNIQYF